The clone carrying this T cell receptor beta chain was counted once. What it recognizes is unknown. No progression to ophthalmopathy during 18 months of follow-up defined stable disease. Newly diagnosed hyperthyroidism, duration under 2 months, in patients aged 18 to 65. Germline assignment: CDR1 KGHDR and CDR2 SFDVKD. Trimming removed 9 bases at V and 7 bases at J, with 15 bases between. This CDR3 comprises 13 residues. The data originate from a study of T cells in Graves' hyperthyroidism and ophthalmopathy. Study results and limitations: Separating ophthalmopathy from stable hyperthyroidism was achieved by a 13 V-J model.

The source material, RNA transcripts, was used to amplify TCR beta CDR3 regions. The TCR CDR3 first-round RT-PCR relied on the HTBI primer set. TCRdb redid the calling of the multiplex PCR reads with MiXCR, one entry per CDR3 protein. The profile covers roughly 700,000 distinct CDR3 sequences, with about 14% appearing a single time and roughly 10% taken by the ten largest. The receptor was isolated from a woman younger than 35 with Graves' hyperthyroidism. The sample consisted of blood. This chain links TRBV24-1 with TRBJ1-5; D not certain. The CDR3 bases are TGTGCCACCCCTGTTGAGGCCAAACAGCCCCAGCATTTT. Encoded protein: CATPVEAKQPQHF.